The clone carrying this TCR beta chain was detected once. One junction end does not reproduce the germline sequence, and a read error may be involved. Germline V CDR1 and CDR2: LNHNV, YYDKDF (reference sequence). This CDR3 region has 16 residues. This record comes from a study of blood T cells in healthy people across ages. Next came a second PCR, run for about 7 to 12 cycles, which used a sample-barcoded 5' primer along with a J-beta primer mix. Via MiXCR, TCRdb re-called the 5' RACE reads, giving one row per CDR3 protein. The sample comprises about 1.6 million distinct CDR3 sequences, about 31% of which are singletons, and about 10% rests with the top ten.

This TCR came from a woman in her twenties or thirties in good health. Sequencing used blood. The genes are TRBV15 and TRBJ2-1; 9 bases match TRBD2. The CDR3 DNA reads TGTGCCACCAGCAGTCGATTAGCGGGGGCGCGTCAGGAGCGGTTCTTC. Its protein is CATSSRLAGARQERFF. The full variable domain, with the rest looked up from reference TRBV15 and TRBJ2-1, is DAMVIQNPRYQVTQFGKPVTLSCSQTLNHNVMYWYQQKSSQAPKLLFHYYDKDFNNEADTPDNFQSRRPNTSFCFLDIRSPGLGDTAMYLCATSSRLAGARQERFFGPGTRLTVL.